This TCR beta chain was captured by sequencing in a study of blood T cells in healthy people across ages. Points from the study as a whole: Estimates of diversity drawn from one million T cells were considered underestimates.

For the second PCR, which ran for roughly 6 to 11 cycles, a sample-barcoded 5' primer and a J-beta primer mix were used. A template-switch adaptor with 12 random nucleotides tagged each cDNA molecule. TCRdb used MiXCR to reprocess the 5' RACE reads, holding one entry per CDR3 protein. The table shows approximately 700,000 distinct CDR3 sequences, with roughly 30% occurring only once. The CDR3 loop spans 12 amino acids. The J segment lost 11 bases and the V segment lost 4 bases, leaving 5 bases of the junction unmatched. Comments on this clonotype: Its antigen is not known.

This receptor was identified in a woman of 80 years or more in good health. The rearrangement joins TRBV12-3 or TRBV12-4 to TRBJ2-5, with TRBD1 matching 9 bases. Sequenced sample: blood. The CDR3 region is CASSSQGAQQYF. CDR3 in DNA: TGTGCCAGCAGTTCACAGGGGGCTCAGCAGTACTTC.